A selection of T cell receptor beta chains follows, all from one sample in a study of T cell responses to AZD1222 COVID-19 vaccine. Clones were read by immunoSEQ multiplex PCR, and TCRdb kept only the in-frame ones, dropping some. The sample records tens of thousands of clones, approximately 85% being singletons. The sequences come from peripheral blood, collected 28 days after the second AZD1222 dose. These receptors were obtained from an adult who received the AZD1222 COVID-19 vaccine. The CDR3 runs from the conserved cysteine through the conserved F or W. D genes are given only for firm matches. Size is omitted from some rows. Given values are once, few, many or a class for expanded clones.

NA	TRBV11-3	TRBJ2-3	NA	TGTGCCAGCAGCTTGCGTGGGGGAACAGATACGCAGTATTTT	CASSLRGGTDTQYF
NA	TRBV28	TRBJ1-1	NA	TGTGCCAGCAGTCTCCTGACAGGTAAAACTGAAGCTTTCTTT	CASSLLTGKTEAFF
NA	TRBV7-8	TRBJ2-1	NA	TGTGCCAGCAGCGCGGACGGGGACAATGAGCAGTTCTTC	CASSADGDNEQFF
NA	TRBV28	TRBJ1-1	NA	TGTGCCAGCAGTCGGGGGGGGTCTTTCTTT	CASSRGGSFF
NA	TRBV30	TRBJ1-4	NA	TGTGCCTGGAGTCCAGGGCGCGAAAAACTGTTTTTT	CAWSPGREKLFF
once	TRBV15	TRBJ1-5	TRBD1	TGTGCCACCAGCAGAGAGCTGGGACAGGGGCGGGCTCAGCCCCAGCATTTT	CATSRELGQGRAQPQHF
NA	TRBV6-6	TRBJ2-1	NA	TGTGCCAGCAGTTACAGTGACAGTTACTCCTACAATGAGCAGTTCTTC	CASSYSDSYSYNEQFF
NA	TRBV19	TRBJ2-7	NA	TGTGCCAGTAGTGCCAGGAACGAGCAGTACTTC	CASSARNEQYF
NA	TRBV7-8	TRBJ1-1	NA	TGTGCCAGCAGCTTATATGGGGTGGTGGGGTCGAACACTGAAGCTTTCTTT	CASSLYGVVGSNTEAFF
NA	TRBV30	TRBJ1-2	TRBD1	TGTGCCTGGAGGGGACAGGTATATGGCTACACCTTC	CAWRGQVYGYTF
NA	TRBV3-1/TRBV3-2	TRBJ1-1	NA	TGTGCCAGCAGCTCCGGAGGGGGCACTGAAGCTTTCTTT	CASSSGGGTEAFF
NA	TRBV18	TRBJ1-5	NA	TGTGCCAGCTCATCGTCACCGGACCGTAATCAGCCCCAGCATTTT	CASSSSPDRNQPQHF
NA	TRBV6-1	TRBJ1-4	NA	TGTGCCAGCAGTGAATCTGGAGGGTTCGGGGAAAAACTGTTTTTT	CASSESGGFGEKLFF
NA	TRBV6-1	TRBJ2-5	TRBD2	TGTGCCAGCAGTGTAACTAGCGGGGGGGGGCAAGAGACCCAGTACTTC	CASSVTSGGGQETQYF
NA	TRBV4-1	TRBJ2-1	NA	TGCGCCAGCAGCCAAGTAGGACCCCCGTTCTTC	CASSQVGPPFF
NA	TRBV28	TRBJ2-2	NA	TGTGCCAGCAGTTCAAACGGGGGCACCGGGGAGCTGTTTTTT	CASSSNGGTGELFF
NA	TRBV6-1	TRBJ2-5	TRBD2	TGTGCCAGCAGTGATTCTAGCGGGGCTGCGAAGACCCAGTACTTC	CASSDSSGAAKTQYF
NA	TRBV7-2	TRBJ1-6	NA	TGTGCCAGCAGCCTCCGGGACCTAAATAATTCACCCCTCCACTTT	CASSLRDLNNSPLHF
NA	TRBV2	TRBJ1-1	TRBD1	TGTGCCAGCAGTCGAGACGCTACTACAGGGGGAAACACTGAAGCTTTCTTT	CASSRDATTGGNTEAFF
NA	TRBV7-9	TRBJ2-1	TRBD1	TGTGCCAGCAGCTCGAACAAGGGGGCGGCTGAGCAGTTCTTC	CASSSNKGAAEQFF
NA	TRBV7-2	TRBJ2-5	NA	TGTGCCAGCAGCTTGAGTTTCGACCGGGTTCACCAAGAGACCCAGTACTTC	CASSLSFDRVHQETQYF
NA	TRBV18	TRBJ2-3	NA	TGTGCCAGCTCACCAGACACAACAGATACGCAGTATTTT	CASSPDTTDTQYF
NA	TRBV6-6	TRBJ2-5	NA	TGTGCCAGCAGTTACCCCTCCGGCGCGACCCAGTACTTC	CASSYPSGATQYF
NA	TRBV5-4	TRBJ1-5	NA	TGTGCCAGCAGCTGGGACCTATCGGGCAATCAGCCCCAGCATTTT	CASSWDLSGNQPQHF
NA	TRBV7-3	TRBJ1-2	TRBD1	TGTGCCAGCAGCGGAATACAGGGGAATGGCTACACCTTC	CASSGIQGNGYTF
NA	TRBV15	TRBJ1-4	NA	TGTGCCACCAGCAGAGCGGGGGCTAATGAAAAACTGTTTTTT	CATSRAGANEKLFF
NA	TRBV6-2/TRBV6-3	TRBJ1-2	NA	TGTGCCAGCAGTAACCAGATCGAACTATCGGGCTACACCTTC	CASSNQIELSGYTF
NA	TRBV12-3/TRBV12-4	TRBJ1-5	NA	TGTGCCAGCGCCCTCGGGGGCCAGCCCCAGCATTTT	CASALGGQPQHF
NA	TRBV7-9	TRBJ1-1	NA	TGTGCCAGCAGCCCTACGAACACTGAAGCTTTCTTT	CASSPTNTEAFF
NA	TRBV18	TRBJ1-4	NA	TGTGCCAGCTCACCACAGGATGAAAAACTGTTTTTT	CASSPQDEKLFF
NA	TRBV19	TRBJ1-4	TRBD1	TGTGCCAGTAGTTACAGGGGTTCGTCGGAAAAACTGTTTTTT	CASSYRGSSEKLFF
NA	TRBV6-6	TRBJ2-7	NA	TGTGCCAGCAGTTACAACCCGGACCGCTACGAGCAGTACTTC	CASSYNPDRYEQYF
NA	TRBV15	TRBJ1-5	NA	TGTGCCACCAGCAGAGAAAGGGGCATGGGGCAGCCCCAGCATTTT	CATSRERGMGQPQHF
few	TRBV2	TRBJ1-5	TRBD1	TGTGCCAGCAGTGTGGGCAGGGGGGATCAGCCCCAGCATTTT	CASSVGRGDQPQHF
NA	TRBV4-1	TRBJ1-2	NA	TGCGCCAGCAGCCCGTCGACAGGAACCTATGGCTACACCTTC	CASSPSTGTYGYTF
NA	TRBV29-1	TRBJ1-5	TRBD1	TGCAGCGCGGGACAGGGACAAAATCAGCCCCAGCATTTT	CSAGQGQNQPQHF
NA	TRBV5-4	TRBJ2-2	NA	TGTGCCAGCAGCTTGGAGAGGGCGGGTGGCACCGGGGAGCTGTTTTTT	CASSLERAGGTGELFF
NA	TRBV19	TRBJ2-6	NA	TGTGCCAGTACCGCGAAACGACGCGGGGCTGGGGCCAACGTCCTGACTTTC	CASTAKRRGAGANVLTF
NA	TRBV2	TRBJ1-3	TRBD1	TGTGCCAGCAGTGGCAGGGGGACAGGGCCGATATATTTT	CASSGRGTGPIYF
NA	TRBV12-3/TRBV12-4	TRBJ2-1	NA	TGTGCCAGCAGTTTAAAGGGCAATGAGCAGTTCTTC	CASSLKGNEQFF
NA	TRBV11-2	TRBJ2-7	NA	TGTGCCAGCAGCTCGACCGACAGCATGGCCCACGAGCAGTACTTC	CASSSTDSMAHEQYF
NA	TRBV27	TRBJ2-3	TRBD2	TGTGCCAACCAAGTCAGACTAGCGGGGTTCACAGATACGCAGTATTTT	CANQVRLAGFTDTQYF
NA	TRBV6-4	TRBJ1-1	NA	TGTGCCAGCAGTGAATCTGAAAGGGGTGAAGCTTTCTTT	CASSESERGEAFF
once	TRBV3-1/TRBV3-2	TRBJ2-3	TRBD1	TGTGCCAGCAGCCCCTGGACAGGGCTTATGACAGATACGCAGTATTTT	CASSPWTGLMTDTQYF
NA	TRBV28	TRBJ2-2	TRBD2	TGTGCCAGCGCCCGATCGCTAGCGGGGGGTACCGGAGAGCTGTTTTTT	CASARSLAGGTGELFF
once	TRBV7-9	TRBJ2-2	TRBD1	TGTGCCAGCAGCTCCGGACAGGGGACGAACACCGGGGAGCTGTTTTTT	CASSSGQGTNTGELFF
NA	TRBV5-1	TRBJ2-5	NA	TGCGCCAGCAGCTTGGGTGGACTCGGGACCCATGAGGAGACCCAGTACTTC	CASSLGGLGTHEETQYF
NA	TRBV24-1	TRBJ2-3	NA	TGTGCCACCGGGCCGGGAATTGGGCACATGAATACGCAGTATTTT	CATGPGIGHMNTQYF
NA	TRBV5-1	TRBJ1-2	NA	TGCGCCAGCAGCATCGACAGCCTCTATGGCTACACCTTC	CASSIDSLYGYTF
NA	TRBV11-3	TRBJ1-1	NA	TGTGCCAGCAGCTTACGGGGGAACACTGAAGCTTTCTTT	CASSLRGNTEAFF
NA	TRBV3-1/TRBV3-2	TRBJ2-6	NA	TGTGCCAGCAGCCAAGAAAACTCTGGGGCCAACGTCCTGACTTTC	CASSQENSGANVLTF
NA	TRBV6-5	TRBJ2-3	NA	TGTGCCAGCAGACGGGACGGCACAGATACGCAGTATTTT	CASRRDGTDTQYF
NA	TRBV20-1	TRBJ1-2	TRBD1	TGCAGTGCTAGTAAGGGACAGGGCGTCGGCTACACCTTC	CSASKGQGVGYTF
NA	TRBV5-5	TRBJ2-2	TRBD2	TGTGCCAGCAGCTTATCCCTAGCGGGGGGCTCAACCGGGGAGCTGTTTTTT	CASSLSLAGGSTGELFF
NA	TRBV28	TRBJ2-3	TRBD2	TGTGCCAGCACCCCCGTGCTAGCGGGGGGAACGCAGTATTTT	CASTPVLAGGTQYF
NA	TRBV25-1	TRBJ2-2	NA	TGTGCCAGCAGTGGGGGCAGCCCCGGGGAGCTGTTTTTT	CASSGGSPGELFF
NA	TRBV14	TRBJ1-1	TRBD1	TGTGCCAGCAGCCAAGATTGGGATCGGGACAGATTCACCTACACTGAAGCTTTCTTT	CASSQDWDRDRFTYTEAFF